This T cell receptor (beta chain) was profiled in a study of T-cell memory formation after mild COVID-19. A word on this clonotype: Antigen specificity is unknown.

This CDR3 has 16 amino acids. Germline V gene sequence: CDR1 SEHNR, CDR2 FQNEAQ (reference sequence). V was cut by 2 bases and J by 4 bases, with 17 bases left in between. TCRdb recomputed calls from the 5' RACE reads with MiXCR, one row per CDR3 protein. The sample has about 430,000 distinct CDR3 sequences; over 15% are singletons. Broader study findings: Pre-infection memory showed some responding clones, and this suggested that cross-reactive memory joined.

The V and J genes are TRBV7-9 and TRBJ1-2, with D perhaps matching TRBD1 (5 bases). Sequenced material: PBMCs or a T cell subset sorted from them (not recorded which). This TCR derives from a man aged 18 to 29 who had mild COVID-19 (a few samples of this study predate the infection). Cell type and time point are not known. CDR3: CASSLIPDKRIYGYTF. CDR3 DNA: TGTGCCAGCAGCTTAATCCCGGACAAACGGATCTATGGCTACACCTTC.